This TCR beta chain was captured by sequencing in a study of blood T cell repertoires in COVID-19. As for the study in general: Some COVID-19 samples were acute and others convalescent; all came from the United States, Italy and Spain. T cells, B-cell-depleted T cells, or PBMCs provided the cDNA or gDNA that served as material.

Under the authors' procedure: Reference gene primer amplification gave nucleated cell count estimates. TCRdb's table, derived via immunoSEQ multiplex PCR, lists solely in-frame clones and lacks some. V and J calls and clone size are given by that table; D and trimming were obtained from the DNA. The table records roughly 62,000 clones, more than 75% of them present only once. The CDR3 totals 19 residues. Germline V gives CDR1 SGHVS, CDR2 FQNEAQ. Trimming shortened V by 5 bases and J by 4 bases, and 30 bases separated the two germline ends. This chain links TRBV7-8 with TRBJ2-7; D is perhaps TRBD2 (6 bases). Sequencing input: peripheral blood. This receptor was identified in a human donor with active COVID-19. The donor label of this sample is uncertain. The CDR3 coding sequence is TGTGCCAGCAGCAATAGGAGAAGGGACTCCCGGATTTCTTCGTACGAGCAGTACTTC. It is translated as CASSNRRRDSRISSYEQYF.